This T cell receptor beta chain was recorded in a study of beta chain features in type 1 diabetes. It was via CD45RO/CCR7/CD25/CD127/CD95/CD27 that CD4+ naive, central memory, regulatory and stem cell-like memory cells were sorted. The germline gives CDR1 SEHNR, CDR2 FQNEAQ (reference sequence). The CDR3 runs 12 residues. The germline V and J ends were trimmed by 1 base and 8 bases, with 8 bases remaining between them. The whole isolated RNA underwent reverse transcription, so sequencing captured expressed TCRB transcripts. Sequencing was performed with immunoSEQ multiplex PCR; in TCRdb, only in-frame clones are kept and a portion is missing. Among nearly 250,000 clones, over 12% were seen once, and the ten largest hold around 0.025%. This clone turned up a few times. Its target is unknown. Study results and caveats: Compared to healthy donors, patients appeared to have naive, central memory and Treg TCRB repertoires that were more alike.

The chain links TRBV7-9 to TRBJ1-1; D is unclear. Sequencing was performed on naive CD4+ T cells from blood. This receptor was obtained from a woman aged 40 to 50 in good health. The CDR3 region has the DNA TGTGCCAGCAGCTTAGTACTCCTGGAAGCTTTCTTT. Translated: CASSLVLLEAFF.